A selection of T cell receptor beta chains follows, all from one sample in a study of human T cells and chemical hapten exposure. MiXCR, run by TCRdb on the RACE reads, gives a single entry per CDR3 protein. The repertoire holds tens of thousands of distinct CDR3 sequences, around 6.6% seen once, with around 1.6% in the top ten. Sequencing used whole blood, obtained in connection with sensitization to the hapten diphenylcyclopropenone (DPC). These receptors were obtained from a woman between 25 and 40 years old with alopecia areata. Some clones in this sample may be carry-over from other donors' samples. Both conserved end residues are part of each CDR3. A D gene is named only where the DNA matches it firmly. Clone size is given for some rows only: seen once, a few or many times, or a class if the clone is expanded.

many | TRBJ2-3 | - | TRBV5-4 | CASSLSTRTDTQYF | TGTGCCAGCAGCTTGTCGACACGCACAGATACGCAGTATTTT
many | TRBJ2-2 | - | TRBV7-9 | CASSLNTGELFF | TGTGCCAGCAGCTTGAACACCGGGGAGCTGTTTTTT
many | TRBJ1-2 | - | TRBV11-2 | CASSFYGPDGYTF | TGTGCCAGCAGCTTTTACGGGCCGGATGGCTACACCTTC
many | TRBJ2-6 | TRBD1 | TRBV9 | CASSVGVSLVGQGNSGANVLTF | TGTGCCAGCAGCGTAGGAGTGAGTCTTGTGGGACAGGGGAACTCTGGGGCCAACGTCCTGACTTTC
many | TRBJ1-1 | - | TRBV29-1 | CSVSDVSEAFF | TGCAGCGTTTCGGACGTTTCTGAAGCTTTCTTT
few | TRBJ1-3 | TRBD1 | TRBV12-5 | CASGLHQALRDRAGNTIYF | TGTGCTAGTGGTTTGCACCAAGCACTCCGGGACAGGGCTGGAAACACCATATATTTT
- | TRBJ1-2 | TRBD1 | TRBV20-1 | CSAFKGQSGGYTF | TGCAGTGCTTTTAAGGGACAGTCAGGTGGCTACACCTTC
once | TRBJ1-1 | TRBD1 | TRBV12-3/TRBV12-4 | CASSSPTGRAEAFF | TGTGCCAGCAGTTCACCGACAGGGCGAGCTGAAGCTTTCTTT
many | TRBJ2-7 | TRBD1 | TRBV6-5 | CASKITGGTSYEQYF | TGTGCCAGCAAGATTACAGGGGGGACTTCCTACGAGCAGTACTTC
many | TRBJ2-3 | - | TRBV18 | CASSQETGTRTDTQYF | TGTGCCAGCTCCCAGGAGACTGGAACCCGCACAGATACGCAGTATTTT
- | TRBJ2-3 | TRBD1 | TRBV29-1 | CSAEGTGGNTDTQYF | TGCAGCGCTGAGGGTACAGGGGGCAACACAGATACGCAGTATTTT
few | TRBJ1-5 | - | TRBV28 | CASNGGGGSNQPQHF | TGTGCCAGCAATGGGGGTGGGGGCAGCAATCAGCCCCAGCATTTT
many | TRBJ1-1 | - | TRBV3-1 | CASSQGQGRMNTEAFF | TGTGCCAGCAGCCAAGGGCAGGGTAGGATGAACACTGAAGCTTTCTTT
many | TRBJ2-3 | - | TRBV9 | CASSVDENTQYF | TGTGCCAGCAGCGTAGATGAGAATACGCAGTATTTT
many | TRBJ2-5 | TRBD2 | TRBV9 | CASSSRLAGGETQYF | TGTGCCAGCAGCTCCAGACTAGCGGGGGGAGAGACCCAGTACTTC
few | TRBJ1-1 | - | TRBV18 | CASSPPGGQRTEAFF | TGTGCCAGCTCACCACCGGGGGGCCAGCGCACTGAAGCTTTCTTT
- | TRBJ2-1 | - | TRBV2 | CASSEVGPEQFF | TGTGCCAGCAGTGAAGTCGGCCCAGAGCAGTTCTTC
many | TRBJ1-6 | - | TRBV6-1 | CASREGQGFNSPLHF | TGTGCCAGCAGGGAAGGGCAGGGTTTTAATTCACCCCTCCACTTT
many | TRBJ1-4 | - | TRBV5-6 | CASSLTGRLEEKLFF | TGTGCCAGCAGCTTGACAGGCCGGCTAGAGGAAAAACTGTTTTTT
many | TRBJ1-2 | - | TRBV3-1 | CASSHGVRTLANYGYTF | TGTGCCAGCAGCCATGGGGTACGGACACTGGCTAACTATGGCTACACCTTC